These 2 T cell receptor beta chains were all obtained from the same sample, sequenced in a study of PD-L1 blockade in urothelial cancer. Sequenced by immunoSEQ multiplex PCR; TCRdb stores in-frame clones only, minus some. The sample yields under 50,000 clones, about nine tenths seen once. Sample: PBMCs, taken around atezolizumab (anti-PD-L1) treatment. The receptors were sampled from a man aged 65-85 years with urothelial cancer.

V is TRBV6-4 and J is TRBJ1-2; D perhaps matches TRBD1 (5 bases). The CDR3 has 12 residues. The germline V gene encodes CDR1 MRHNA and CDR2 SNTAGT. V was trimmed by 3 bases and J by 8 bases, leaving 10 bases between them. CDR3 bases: TGTGCCAGCAGTGATTTCAAGGGGGGCTACACCTTC. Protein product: CASSDFKGGYTF.

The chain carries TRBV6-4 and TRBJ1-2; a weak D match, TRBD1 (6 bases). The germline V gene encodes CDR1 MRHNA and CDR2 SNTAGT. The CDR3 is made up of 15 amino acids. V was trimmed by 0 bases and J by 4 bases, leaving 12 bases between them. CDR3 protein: CASSDSPGDIYGYTF. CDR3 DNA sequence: TGTGCCAGCAGTGACTCCCCAGGGGATATCTATGGCTACACCTTC.